The 12 T cell receptor beta chains presented below share a single source sample, sequenced in a study of T cells after yellow fever vaccination. From the 5' RACE reads, TCRdb called clonotypes with MiXCR, one entry per CDR3 protein. This sample has some 150,000 distinct CDR3 sequences, with roughly 6.7% found just once. The material was CD4+ T cells sorted from PBMCs, obtained 10 days after the yellow fever booster vaccination. All receptors come from a man between 25 and 39 years old who received the YFV17D yellow fever vaccine.

This clonotype has at least ten counts. The gene calls are TRBV7-2 and TRBJ2-3, with 8 nucleotides matching TRBD1. This CDR3 region has 14 residues. V lost 4 bases to trimming and J lost 3 bases; unmatched junction nucleotides: 3. Germline CDR1 and CDR2: SGHTA and FQGNSA. CDR3 amino acids: CASSSNRGTDTQYF. DNA of the CDR3: TGTGCCAGCAGCTCAAACAGGGGGACAGATACGCAGTATTTT.

The gene calls are TRBV16 and TRBJ1-5; the D gene is possibly TRBD1 (5 bases). CDR1 is KGHSY, CDR2 FQNENV, per germline. This CDR3 is 17 amino acids long. Trimming removed 1 base from V and 4 bases from J, with 17 bases in between. CDR3 residues: CASSQFLSGRGNQPQHF. The CDR3 DNA is TGTGCCAGCAGCCAATTTTTATCAGGGAGGGGAAATCAGCCCCAGCATTTT.

This clonotype was recorded many times. V gene TRBV3-1 combines with J gene TRBJ1-6; no firm D call. The V end was cut by 0 bases, the J end by 4 bases, with 7 bases between. Germline V CDR1 and CDR2: LGHDT, YNNKEL (reference sequence). The CDR3 is made up of 15 amino acids. Here the CDR3 reads CASSQDHRYNSPLHF. CDR3 nucleotide sequence: TGTGCCAGCAGCCAAGATCATCGGTATAATTCACCCCTCCACTTT.

This clonotype was seen ten or more times. The J gene is TRBJ1-1, the V gene TRBV4-3, with a tentative D call TRBD1 (5 bases). V dropped 0 bases and J dropped 11 bases, with 13 bases sitting between them. There are 13 residues in the CDR3. Germline values: CDR1 LGHNA, CDR2 YSLEER. CDR3 bases: TGCGCCAGCAGCCAAGACTTTTTAGGGGATGCTTTCTTT. Translated, it gives CASSQDFLGDAFF.

This clonotype occurred many times. The chain links TRBV10-1 to TRBJ2-1; 8 bases agree with TRBD2. Germline CDR1 is WNHNN and CDR2 is SYGVQD (reference sequence). The V and J ends lost 4 bases and 7 bases, in that order; junction bases with no gene match: 6. The CDR3 is 14 amino acids. The chain's CDR3 is CASSAAGVRNEQFF. In DNA form, the CDR3 reads TGCGCCAGCAGTGCAGCGGGAGTTCGAAATGAGCAGTTCTTC.

To note about this clonotype: The conserved closing phenylalanine or tryptophan is absent in this CDR3, likely reflecting a read error. The chain is built from TRBV29-1 and TRBJ2-5; the D gene is possibly TRBD2 (6 bases). Germline V gene data show CDR1 as SQVTM and CDR2 as ANQGSEA. The CDR3 has 13 residues. Trimming took 4 bases from V and 5 from J, leaving 14 bases between them. The CDR3 spells CSVVGGSKETQYY. The CDR3 bases are TGCAGCGTTGTCGGGGGATCAAAGGAGACCCAGTACTAC.

This chain joins TRBV11-2 and TRBJ2-6; D call uncertain. Germline V gene lookup returns CDR1 SGHAT and CDR2 FQNNGV. The CDR3 consists of 17 residues. Trimming stripped 0 bases from V and 2 bases from J, with 11 bases between. The CDR3 here is CASSLEPVGTGANVLTF. The CDR3 coding sequence is TGTGCCAGCAGCTTAGAACCTGTGGGGACTGGGGCCAACGTCCTGACTTTC.

This clonotype was found a few times. The CDR3 sequence: CATGTGDTEAFF. As DNA, the CDR3 is TGTGCCACCGGAACAGGGGACACTGAAGCTTTCTTT. The chain recombines TRBV24-1 with TRBJ1-1; 7 bases align to TRBD1. This CDR3 has 12 amino acids. V gave up 9 bases and J gave up 3 bases; unmatched junction bases: 3. Germline V lookup: CDR1 KGHDR, CDR2 SFDVKD.

This clonotype was counted at least ten times. The J gene is TRBJ2-3, the V gene TRBV9; 9 bases are shared with TRBD2. V gave up 0 bases and J gave up 2 bases; unmatched junction bases: 4. Germline V gene sequence: CDR1 SGDLS, CDR2 YYNGEE. CDR3 length: 16 amino acids. CDR3 sequence reads: CASSVGPSGVTDTQYF. The CDR3 nucleotides read TGTGCCAGCAGCGTAGGTCCTAGCGGGGTCACAGATACGCAGTATTTT.

At least ten counts were recorded for this clonotype. The gene calls are TRBV14 and TRBJ2-6; 8 nucleotides align to TRBD2. CDR3 length: 15 residues. V lost 5 bases to trimming and J lost 2 bases; unmatched junction nucleotides: 2. CDR1 is SGHDN, CDR2 FVKESK, per germline. CDR3 residues: CASSAGGTGANVLTF. Written as DNA, the CDR3 is TGTGCCAGCAGCGCGGGGGGAACTGGGGCCAACGTCCTGACTTTC.

The rearrangement uses TRBV11-2 and TRBJ2-5; 7 bases fit TRBD2. Looked up from germline, CDR1 is SGHAT and CDR2 is FQNNGV. CDR3 size: 14 residues. V lost 5 bases, J lost 2 bases, and 5 bases stayed unmatched. The CDR3 nucleotides read TGTGCCAGCAGCGCTACTAGCGCTCAAGAGACCCAGTACTTC. This gives the protein CASSATSAQETQYF.

The table lists this clonotype with many counts. This rearrangement joins TRBV20-1 to TRBJ1-6, with D uncertain. The CDR3 runs to 14 residues. The V end lost 3 bases, the J end lost 7 bases, and 13 bases lay between the germline ends. In germline, CDR1 is DFQATT, CDR2 SNEGSKA (reference sequence). CDR3 sequence: CSARVAGPNSPLHF. CDR3 coding DNA: TGCAGTGCTAGGGTCGCGGGTCCCAATTCACCCCTCCACTTT.